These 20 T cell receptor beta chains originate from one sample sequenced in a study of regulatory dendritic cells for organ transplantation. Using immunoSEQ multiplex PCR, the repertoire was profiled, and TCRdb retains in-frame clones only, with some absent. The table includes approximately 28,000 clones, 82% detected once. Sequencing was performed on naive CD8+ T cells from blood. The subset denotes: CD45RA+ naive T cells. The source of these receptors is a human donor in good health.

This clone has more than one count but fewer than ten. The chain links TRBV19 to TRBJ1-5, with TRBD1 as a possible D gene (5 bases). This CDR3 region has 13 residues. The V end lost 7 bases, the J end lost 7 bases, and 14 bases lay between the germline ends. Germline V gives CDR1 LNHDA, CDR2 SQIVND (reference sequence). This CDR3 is CASNLGPTQPQHF. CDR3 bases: TGTGCCAGTAATCTGGGGCCCACGCAGCCCCAGCATTTT.

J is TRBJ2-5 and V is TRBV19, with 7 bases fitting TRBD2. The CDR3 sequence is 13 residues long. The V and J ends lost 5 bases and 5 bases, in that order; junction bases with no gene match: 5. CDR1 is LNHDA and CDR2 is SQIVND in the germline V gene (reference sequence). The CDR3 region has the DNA TGTGCCAGTAGTCTGGGGGGGGTCGAGACCCAGTACTTC. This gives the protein CASSLGGVETQYF.

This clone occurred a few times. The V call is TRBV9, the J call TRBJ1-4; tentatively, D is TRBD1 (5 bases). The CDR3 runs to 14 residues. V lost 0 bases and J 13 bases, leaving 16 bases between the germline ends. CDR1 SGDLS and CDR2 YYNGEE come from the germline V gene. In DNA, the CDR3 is TGTGCCAGCAGCGTAGCTGACAAGCCCCAGGGACTGTTTTTT. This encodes CASSVADKPQGLFF.

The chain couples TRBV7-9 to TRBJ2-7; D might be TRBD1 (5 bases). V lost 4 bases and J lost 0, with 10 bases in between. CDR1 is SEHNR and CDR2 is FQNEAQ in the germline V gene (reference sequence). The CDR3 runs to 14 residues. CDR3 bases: TGTGCCAGCAGCTCAACGACAGCCTCCTACGAGCAGTACTTC. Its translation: CASSSTTASYEQYF. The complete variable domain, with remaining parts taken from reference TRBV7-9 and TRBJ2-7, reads DTGVSQNPRHKITKRGQNVTFRCDPISEHNRLYWYRQTLGQGPEFLTYFQNEAQLEKSRLLSDRFSAERPKGSFSTLEIQRTEQGDSAMYLCASSSTTASYEQYFGPGTRLTVT.

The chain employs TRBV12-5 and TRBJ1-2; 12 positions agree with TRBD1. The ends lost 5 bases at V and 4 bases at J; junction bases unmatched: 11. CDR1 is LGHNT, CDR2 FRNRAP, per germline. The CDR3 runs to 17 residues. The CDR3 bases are TGTGCTAGTGGTATCTCCGGGACAGGGGGCTCTGGCTATGGCTACACCTTC. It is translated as CASGISGTGGSGYGYTF.

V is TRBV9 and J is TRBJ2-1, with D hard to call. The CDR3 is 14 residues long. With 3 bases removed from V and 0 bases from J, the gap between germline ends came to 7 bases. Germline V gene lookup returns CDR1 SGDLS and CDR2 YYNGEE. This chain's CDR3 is CASSGDTSYNEQFF. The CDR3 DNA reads TGTGCCAGCAGCGGCGACACCTCCTACAATGAGCAGTTCTTC.

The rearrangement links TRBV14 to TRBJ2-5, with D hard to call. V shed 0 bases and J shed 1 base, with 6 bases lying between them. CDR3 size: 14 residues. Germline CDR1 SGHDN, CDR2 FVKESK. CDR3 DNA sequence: TGTGCCAGCAGCCAAGACCCGTTCCAAGAGACCCAGTACTTC. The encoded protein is CASSQDPFQETQYF.

As DNA, the CDR3 is TGTGCCAGCAGCTCCATCACGACAGGGATGAGGTATGGCTACACCTTC. This gives the protein CASSSITTGMRYGYTF. The gene calls are TRBV7-9 and TRBJ1-2, with 7 bases identical to TRBD1. Germline V gene sequence: CDR1 SEHNR, CDR2 FQNEAQ (reference sequence). Losses at the gene ends were 4 bases for V and 5 bases for J; bases not matched to a gene: 13. This CDR3 has 16 residues. The full variable domain, in which reference TRBV7-9 and TRBJ1-2 provide the parts outside the CDR3, is DTGVSQNPRHKITKRGQNVTFRCDPISEHNRLYWYRQTLGQGPEFLTYFQNEAQLEKSRLLSDRFSAERPKGSFSTLEIQRTEQGDSAMYLCASSSITTGMRYGYTFGSGTRLTVV.

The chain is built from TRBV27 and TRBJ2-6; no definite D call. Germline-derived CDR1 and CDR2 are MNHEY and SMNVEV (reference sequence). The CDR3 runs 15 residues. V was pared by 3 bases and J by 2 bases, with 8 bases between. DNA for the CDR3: TGTGCCAGCAGTTTGAGGTTAACTGGGGCCAACGTCCTGACTTTC. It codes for CASSLRLTGANVLTF.

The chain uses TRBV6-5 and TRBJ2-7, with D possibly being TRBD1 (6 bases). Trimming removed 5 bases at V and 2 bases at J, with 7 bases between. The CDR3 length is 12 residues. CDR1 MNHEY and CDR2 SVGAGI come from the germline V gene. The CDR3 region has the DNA TGTGCCAGCAGTACAGGGACCTACGAGCAGTACTTC. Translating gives CASSTGTYEQYF.

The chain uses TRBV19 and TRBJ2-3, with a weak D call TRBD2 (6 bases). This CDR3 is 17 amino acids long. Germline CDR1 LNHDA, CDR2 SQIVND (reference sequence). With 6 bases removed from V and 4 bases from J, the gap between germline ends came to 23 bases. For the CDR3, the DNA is TGTGCCAGTAGCCCCCCCGTGACTAGGACTGAATCAGATACGCAGTATTTT. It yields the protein CASSPPVTRTESDTQYF. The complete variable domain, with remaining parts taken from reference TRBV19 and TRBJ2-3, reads DGGITQSPKYLFRKEGQNVTLSCEQNLNHDAMYWYRQDPGQGLRLIYYSQIVNDFQKGDIAEGYSVSREKKESFPLTVTSAQKNPTAFYLCASSPPVTRTESDTQYFGPGTRLTVL.

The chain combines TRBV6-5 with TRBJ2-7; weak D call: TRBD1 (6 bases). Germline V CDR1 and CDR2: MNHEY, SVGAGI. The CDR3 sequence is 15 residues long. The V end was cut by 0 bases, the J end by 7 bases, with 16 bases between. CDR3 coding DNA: TGTGCCAGCAGTTACTCGCTAGGGGGACGTAGGGAGCAGTACTTC. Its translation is CASSYSLGGRREQYF.

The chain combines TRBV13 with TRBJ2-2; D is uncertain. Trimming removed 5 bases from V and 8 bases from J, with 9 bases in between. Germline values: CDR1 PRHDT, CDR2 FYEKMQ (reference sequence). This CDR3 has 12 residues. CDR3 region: CASSVDFGELFF. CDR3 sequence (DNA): TGTGCCAGCAGCGTAGACTTTGGGGAGCTGTTTTTT.

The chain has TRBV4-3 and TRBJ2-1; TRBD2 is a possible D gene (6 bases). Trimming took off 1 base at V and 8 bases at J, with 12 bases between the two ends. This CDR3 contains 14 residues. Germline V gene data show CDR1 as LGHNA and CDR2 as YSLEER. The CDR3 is CASSQVPRGHEQFF. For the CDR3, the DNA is TGCGCCAGCAGCCAAGTTCCGCGGGGTCATGAGCAGTTCTTC.

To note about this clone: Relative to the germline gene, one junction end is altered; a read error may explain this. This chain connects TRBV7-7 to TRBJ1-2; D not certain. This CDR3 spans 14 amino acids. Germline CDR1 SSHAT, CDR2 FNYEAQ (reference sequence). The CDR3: CASSGRTFVDGYTF. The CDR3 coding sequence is TGTGCTAGCAGCGGGAGAACCTTTGTTGATGGCTACACCTTC.

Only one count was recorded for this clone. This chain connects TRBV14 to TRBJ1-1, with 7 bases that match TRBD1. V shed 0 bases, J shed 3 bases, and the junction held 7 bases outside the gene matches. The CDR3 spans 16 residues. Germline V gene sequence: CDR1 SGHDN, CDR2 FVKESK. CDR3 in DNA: TGTGCCAGCAGCCAAGAACTCGGGACAGTCGACACTGAAGCTTTCTTT. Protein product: CASSQELGTVDTEAFF.

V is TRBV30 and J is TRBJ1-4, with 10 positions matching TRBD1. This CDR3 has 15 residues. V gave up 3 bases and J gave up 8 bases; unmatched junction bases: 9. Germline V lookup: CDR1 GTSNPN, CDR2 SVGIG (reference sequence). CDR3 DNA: TGTGCCTGGAGAACTTGGGACAGGGGTCGGGAAAAACTGTTTTTT. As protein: CAWRTWDRGREKLFF. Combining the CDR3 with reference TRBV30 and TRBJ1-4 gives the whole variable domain SQTIHQWPATLVQPVGSPLSLECTVEGTSNPNLYWYRQAAGRGLQLLFYSVGIGQISSEVPQNLSASRPQDRQFILSSKKLLLSDSGFYLCAWRTWDRGREKLFFGSGTQLSVL.

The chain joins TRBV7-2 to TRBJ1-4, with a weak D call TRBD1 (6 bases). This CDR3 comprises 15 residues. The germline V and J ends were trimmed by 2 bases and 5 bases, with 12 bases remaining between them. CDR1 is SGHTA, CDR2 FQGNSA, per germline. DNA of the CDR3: TGTGCCAGCAGCTTATATATAGGACAGAATGAAAAACTGTTTTTT. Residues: CASSLYIGQNEKLFF.

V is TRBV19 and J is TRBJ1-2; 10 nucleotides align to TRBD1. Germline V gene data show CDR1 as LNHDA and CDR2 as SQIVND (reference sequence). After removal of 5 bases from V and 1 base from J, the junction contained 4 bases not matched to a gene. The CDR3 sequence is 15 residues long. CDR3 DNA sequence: TGTGCCAGTAGTCAGACAGGGGGCGATAACTATGGCTACACCTTC. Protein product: CASSQTGGDNYGYTF.

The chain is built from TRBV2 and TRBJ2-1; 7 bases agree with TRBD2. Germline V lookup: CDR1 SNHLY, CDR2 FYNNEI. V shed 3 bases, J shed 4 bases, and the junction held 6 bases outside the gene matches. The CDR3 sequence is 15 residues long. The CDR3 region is CASSEPGGGYNEQFF. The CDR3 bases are TGTGCCAGCAGTGAGCCGGGCGGGGGATACAATGAGCAGTTCTTC.